This T cell receptor (beta chain) appears in the sequencing data of a study of T cell repertoires in cytomegalovirus infection. Study overall: Newly reported HLA-C-restricted and thoroughly characterized HLA-B-restricted CMV epitopes were employed.

TCRdb fed the reads into MiXCR, producing one record per CDR3 protein. Here the sample spans approximately 990,000 distinct CDR3 sequences, approximately 30% being singletons. This CDR3 is built from 14 residues. With 6 bases removed from V and 4 bases from J, the gap between germline ends came to 14 bases. Comments on this clonotype: No antigen is known for it.

The clonotype originates from a human donor in good health (CMV status not recorded). Some clones in this sample may be carry-over from other donors' samples. This rearrangement joins TRBV12-3 or TRBV12-4 to TRBJ2-3, with D hard to call. Source: cultured CD8+ T cells from PBMCs, taken from culture after CMV antigen stimulation. Written as DNA, the CDR3 is TGTGCCAGCAGCCTCACGCCCCGGGCAGATACGCAGTATTTT. Translated: CASSLTPRADTQYF.